The 15 T cell receptor beta chains listed next were all sequenced from one sample in a study of OX40 agonist ivuxolimab in advanced cancers. TCRdb keeps only in-frame clones here, not all; method: immunoSEQ multiplex PCR. The table includes 30,000 to 45,000 clones, around 87% detected once. Material: CD4+ or CD8+ T cells sorted from blood, obtained in a trial of the OX40 agonist ivuxolimab. These receptors were collected from an adult with an advanced solid tumor such as melanoma, head and neck, liver or kidney cancer.

This chain joins TRBV2 and TRBJ2-5; TRBD1 is a possible D gene (6 bases). Germline CDR1 is SNHLY and CDR2 is FYNNEI. The V gene lost 7 bases and the J gene lost 3 bases, with 12 bases spanning the gap. The CDR3 is made up of 13 amino acids. The CDR3 loop reads CASTGTQKETQYF. The CDR3 bases are TGTGCCAGCACCGGGACACAAAAAGAGACCCAGTACTTC.

The chain uses TRBV20-1 and TRBJ2-7; D gene ambiguous. CDR1 DFQATT and CDR2 SNEGSKA come from the germline V gene (reference sequence). V dropped 5 bases and J dropped 4 bases, with 6 bases sitting between them. The CDR3 covers 10 residues. Here the CDR3 DNA reads TGCAGTGCTGAGTTTTACGAGCAGTACTTC. Its protein product is CSAEFYEQYF.

V and J are TRBV5-4 and TRBJ2-3; maybe TRBD2 (6 bases). The germline V gene encodes CDR1 SGHNT and CDR2 YYREEE (reference sequence). CDR3 size: 15 residues. V dropped 4 bases and J dropped 3 bases, with 15 bases sitting between them. Here the CDR3 DNA reads TGTGCCAGCAGCCCCCCGACGGGAGATACAGATACGCAGTATTTT. Encoded protein: CASSPPTGDTDTQYF.

This sequence joins TRBV28 and TRBJ1-5, with 8 nucleotides matching TRBD1. Germline CDR1 MDHEN, CDR2 SYDVKM. The CDR3 runs to 15 residues. The ends lost 3 bases at V and 6 bases at J; junction bases unmatched: 7. The DNA for the CDR3 is TGTGCCAGCAGTTTCCCAGGGGGCGGTACTCAGCCCCAGCATTTT. Its protein product is CASSFPGGGTQPQHF. The entire variable domain, with the rest obtained from reference TRBV28 and TRBJ1-5, is as follows: DVKVTQSSRYLVKRTGEKVFLECVQDMDHENMFWYRQDPGLGLRLIYFSYDVKMKEKGDIPEGYSVSREKKERFSLILESASTNQTSMYLCASSFPGGGTQPQHFGDGTRLSIL.

DNA for the CDR3: TGTGCCTGGACGGGAGGGGGCCCTGAAGCTTTCTTT. Encoded protein: CAWTGGGPEAFF. The chain has TRBV30 and TRBJ1-1; TRBD1 aligns across 7 bases. The CDR3 is made up of 12 amino acids. Germline lookup yields CDR1 GTSNPN and CDR2 SVGIG (reference sequence). After removal of 4 bases from V and 6 bases from J, the junction contained 5 bases not matched to a gene.

The rearrangement links TRBV7-9 to TRBJ1-5; D is possibly TRBD1 (5 bases). The V gene's germline CDR1 is SEHNR and CDR2 FQNEAQ (reference sequence). The CDR3 extends over 13 amino acids. Trimming shortened V by 5 bases and J by 5 bases, and 10 bases separated the two germline ends. CDR3 protein: CASSPAGYQPQHF. CDR3 sequence (DNA): TGTGCCAGCAGCCCTGCAGGGTATCAGCCCCAGCATTTT.

The J gene is TRBJ1-2, the V gene TRBV19; D is uncertain. The CDR3 contains 15 residues. The germline V and J ends were trimmed by 3 bases and 4 bases, with 15 bases remaining between them. CDR1 is LNHDA, CDR2 SQIVND, per germline (reference sequence). The CDR3 nucleotides read TGTGCCAGTAGTATGGTCGAGCGGGATGGCTATGGCTACACCTTC. This translates into CASSMVERDGYGYTF.

This clone came up once. J is TRBJ2-5 and V is TRBV5-1; 11 bases are a match to TRBD2. The CDR3 runs 16 residues. Germline V gene lookup returns CDR1 SGHRS and CDR2 YFSETQ. V lost 0 bases and J lost 5; bases outside the gene matches: 6. The CDR3 coding sequence is TGCGCCAGCAGCTTGGTGTTAGCGGGGGGGCCCGAGACCCAGTACTTC. It yields the protein CASSLVLAGGPETQYF. The entire variable domain, with the rest obtained from reference TRBV5-1 and TRBJ2-5, is as follows: KAGVTQTPRYLIKTRGQQVTLSCSPISGHRSVSWYQQTPGQGLQFLFEYFSETQRNKGNFPGRFSGRQFSNSRSEMNVSTLELGDSALYLCASSLVLAGGPETQYFGPGTRLLVL.

This chain uses TRBV5-1 with TRBJ2-5, with D possibly being TRBD1 (7 bases). This CDR3 spans 14 amino acids. The germline CDR1 and CDR2 sequences are SGHRS and YFSETQ. V lost 4 bases and J lost 6, with 16 bases in between. CDR3 amino acids: CASSPGQEGKTQYF. The CDR3 DNA reads as TGCGCCAGCAGCCCCGGACAGGAGGGAAAGACCCAGTACTTC. Filled out from reference TRBV5-1 and TRBJ2-5, the complete variable domain reads KAGVTQTPRYLIKTRGQQVTLSCSPISGHRSVSWYQQTPGQGLQFLFEYFSETQRNKGNFPGRFSGRQFSNSRSEMNVSTLELGDSALYLCASSPGQEGKTQYFGPGTRLLVL.

V is TRBV7-9 and J is TRBJ1-2; D is undetermined. The CDR3 sequence is 15 residues long. V lost 4 bases, J lost 4 bases, and 16 bases lay in between. Germline V gene data show CDR1 as SEHNR and CDR2 as FQNEAQ (reference sequence). The CDR3 DNA sequence: TGTGCCAGCAGCTCCCCCGGACGGGAAGCCTATGGCTACACCTTC. Protein: CASSSPGREAYGYTF.

This clone has only one observation. One end of the junction does not line up with germline, which may come from a read error. Other DNA sequences in this sample translate to the same CDR3. The J gene is TRBJ2-1, the V gene TRBV19; the D gene could be TRBD1 or TRBD2 (6 bases each). The germline gives CDR1 LNHDA, CDR2 SQIVND (reference sequence). The CDR3 has 13 amino acids. The CDR3: CASSIGGYNEQFF. The DNA of the CDR3 is TGCGCCAGTAGTATAGGGGGGTACAATGAGCAGTTCTTC.

The V and J genes are TRBV9 and TRBJ2-1, with D perhaps matching TRBD2 (6 bases). V was clipped by 0 bases and J by 4 bases, with 11 bases between them. Per the germline V gene, CDR1 is SGDLS and CDR2 is YYNGEE. CDR3 length: 15 residues. The CDR3 sequence is CASSVGRRGYNEQFF. In nucleotides, the CDR3 is TGTGCCAGCAGCGTAGGCCGCCGGGGGTACAATGAGCAGTTCTTC. Supplemented by reference TRBV9 and TRBJ2-1, the full variable domain reads DSGVTQTPKHLITATGQRVTLRCSPRSGDLSVYWYQQSLDQGLQFLIQYYNGEERAKGNILERFSAQQFPDLHSELNLSSLELGDSALYFCASSVGRRGYNEQFFGPGTRLTVL.

For the CDR3, the DNA is TGCAGCGTTGAATCCCCAGGGGTTATCATTCAGTACTTC. Translated: CSVESPGVIIQYF. The chain joins TRBV29-1 to TRBJ2-4, with D maybe TRBD1 (6 bases). The CDR3 runs 13 residues. Germline CDR1 SQVTM, CDR2 ANQGSEA. V lost 2 bases to trimming and J lost 9 bases, with 14 bases between them.

The V gene is TRBV5-1, the J gene TRBJ1-3, with D uncertain. The CDR3 covers 16 residues. V dropped 1 base and J dropped 0 bases, with 11 bases sitting between them. Germline values: CDR1 SGHRS, CDR2 YFSETQ. The CDR3 is CASSLRPGVSGNTIYF. The DNA of the CDR3 is TGCGCCAGCAGCTTGAGACCCGGGGTCTCTGGAAACACCATATATTTT.

The chain employs TRBV4-2 and TRBJ2-6; 10 positions agree with TRBD2. The CDR3 runs to 19 residues. The J segment lost 0 bases and the V segment lost 1 base, leaving 6 bases of the junction unmatched. Looked up from germline, CDR1 is LGHNA and CDR2 is YNFKEQ. The CDR3 DNA reads TGTGCCAGCAGCCAAGTGCTAGCGGGGGTACGCTCTGGGGCCAACGTCCTGACTTTC. Encoded protein: CASSQVLAGVRSGANVLTF.